This entry lists 32 T cell receptor beta chains sequenced from one sample in a study of technical replicates of blood from a handful of donors. Clones were read by immunoSEQ multiplex PCR, and TCRdb kept only the in-frame ones, dropping some. The data hold about 81,000 clones, with over 75% observed a single time. Sequencing input: PBMCs. The receptors shown here come from a human donor in good health. Some clones in this sample may be carry-over from other donors' samples.

This clone is a singleton in its sample. The genes are TRBV5-1 and TRBJ2-1, with D tentatively TRBD1 (5 bases). The CDR3 covers 14 residues. Germline V gene data show CDR1 as SGHRS and CDR2 as YFSETQ. V lost 1 base to trimming and J lost 6 bases, with 11 bases between them. CDR3 sequence (DNA): TGCGCCAGCAGCTTGACAGGCCCTGCCAATGAGCAGTTCTTC. Translating gives CASSLTGPANEQFF.

This clone was counted a single time. The chain combines TRBV9 with TRBJ2-5, with D maybe TRBD1 (6 bases). Trimming stripped 3 bases from V and 4 bases from J, with 13 bases between. The CDR3 sequence is 14 residues long. Germline V gene data show CDR1 as SGDLS and CDR2 as YYNGEE. The CDR3 loop is CASSATGRGETQYF. The CDR3 DNA reads as TGTGCCAGCAGCGCGACTGGCAGGGGAGAGACCCAGTACTTC.

V usage is TRBV6-4 and J usage is TRBJ1-2; TRBD1 agrees at 8 bases. The V and J ends lost 4 bases and 3 bases, in that order; junction bases with no gene match: 10. Germline-derived CDR1 and CDR2 are MRHNA and SNTAGT. This CDR3 contains 16 residues. CDR3 amino acids: CASSAKGAGGDYGYTF. The CDR3 DNA follows: TGTGCCAGCAGTGCAAAAGGAGCAGGGGGCGACTATGGCTACACCTTC.

This clone was found once. CDR3: CATSSRDSENEQFF. In DNA, the CDR3 is TGTGCCACCAGCTCCCGGGACTCTGAGAATGAGCAGTTCTTC. This chain connects TRBV15 to TRBJ2-1; a weak D match, TRBD2 (6 bases). Between the trimmed V and J ends, which lost 5 bases and 7 bases, there was a span of 15 bases. The CDR3 spans 14 residues. Germline loops: CDR1 LNHNV, CDR2 YYDKDF (reference sequence).

This clone has a handful of counts. The rearrangement links TRBV30 to TRBJ1-3; D is possibly TRBD1 (6 bases). CDR3 length: 15 amino acids. Trimming cost V 2 bases and J 4 bases, with 15 bases left between them. Per germline, CDR1 GTSNPN and CDR2 SVGIG (reference sequence). In DNA form, the CDR3 reads TGTGCCTGGAGTCCAGGGTCGGGGACAGGAAACACCATATATTTT. Translation: CAWSPGSGTGNTIYF.

The V gene is TRBV5-4, the J gene TRBJ2-2, with D tentatively TRBD1 (6 bases). The CDR3 covers 14 residues. V was cut by 4 bases and J by 8 bases, with 15 bases left in between. The V gene's germline CDR1 is SGHNT and CDR2 YYREEE (reference sequence). CDR3 protein: CASSGRDMRGELFF. CDR3 DNA sequence: TGTGCCAGCAGCGGACGGGACATGCGGGGGGAGCTGTTTTTT.

The rearrangement joins TRBV19 to TRBJ2-1; 9 bases align to TRBD2. J lost 2 bases, V lost 6 bases, and 5 bases had no gene match. Germline V gene lookup returns CDR1 LNHDA and CDR2 SQIVND (reference sequence). The CDR3 is 15 amino acids. The CDR3 nucleotides are TGTGCCAGTAGAAATAGCGGGGGCCCCTACAATGAGCAGTTCTTC. It codes for CASRNSGGPYNEQFF.

The chain employs TRBV7-3 and TRBJ2-1, with a possible D match to TRBD2 (5 bases). The germline CDR1 and CDR2 sequences are SGHTA and FQGTGA. Trimming cost V 4 bases and J 10 bases, with 17 bases left between them. The CDR3 totals 14 residues. This chain's CDR3 is CASSSGTAGQEQFF. The CDR3 DNA reads as TGTGCCAGCAGCTCAGGAACGGCGGGCCAGGAGCAGTTCTTC.

V and J are TRBV30 and TRBJ2-5, with no clear D. The CDR3 length is 12 residues. Germline V gene lookup returns CDR1 GTSNPN and CDR2 SVGIG (reference sequence). V was trimmed by 3 bases and J by 5 bases, leaving 10 bases between them. The CDR3 sequence: CAWRQAGETQYF. In nucleotides, the CDR3 is TGTGCCTGGAGGCAAGCCGGGGAGACCCAGTACTTC.

The chain combines TRBV9 with TRBJ2-1, with TRBD1 matching over 9 bases. J lost 7 bases, V lost 3 bases, and 20 bases had no gene match. Germline lookup yields CDR1 SGDLS and CDR2 YYNGEE. The CDR3 has 19 amino acids. Here the CDR3 DNA reads TGTGCCAGCAGCGACCCCGTAGCTCGGGACAGGGAAACGAGGAATGAGCAGTTCTTC. Translating it yields CASSDPVARDRETRNEQFF.

The V call is TRBV15, the J call TRBJ2-5; no clear D. Germline V lookup: CDR1 LNHNV, CDR2 YYDKDF (reference sequence). V lost 1 base to trimming and J lost 2 bases, with 14 bases between them. This CDR3 has 16 residues. CDR3 in amino acids: CATSRGSPSRQETQYF. CDR3 coding DNA: TGTGCCACCAGCAGAGGTTCCCCGTCGCGACAAGAGACCCAGTACTTC.

The chain joins TRBV5-4 to TRBJ2-7; D is perhaps TRBD2 (5 bases). V lost 4 bases, J lost 2 bases, and 13 bases lay in between. CDR1 SGHNT and CDR2 YYREEE come from the germline V gene (reference sequence). CDR3 size: 14 residues. For the CDR3, the DNA is TGTGCCAGCAGCCCGCGGGTGAAAACCTACGAGCAGTACTTC. This translates into CASSPRVKTYEQYF.

V is TRBV15 and J is TRBJ1-5; 7 bases fit TRBD1. The CDR3 totals 17 residues. CDR1 and CDR2 (germline): LNHNV, YYDKDF (reference sequence). V lost 2 bases to trimming and J lost 2 bases; unmatched junction nucleotides: 9. CDR3 sequence: CATSRPTGYRRNQPQHF. As DNA, the CDR3 is TGTGCCACCAGCAGACCGACAGGGTACCGACGCAATCAGCCCCAGCATTTT.

The gene calls are TRBV11-3 and TRBJ2-5; tentative D call: TRBD2 (5 bases). The germline V gene has CDR1 SGHNT and CDR2 YENEEA. With 5 bases removed from V and 9 bases from J, the gap between germline ends came to 19 bases. This CDR3 contains 14 residues. The CDR3: CASSPNPAVEAQYF. DNA for the CDR3: TGTGCCAGCAGCCCGAATCCAGCGGTGGAGGCCCAGTACTTC.

The rearrangement uses TRBV7-3 and TRBJ1-1, with D tentatively TRBD1 (6 bases). Germline V lookup: CDR1 SGHTA, CDR2 FQGTGA. V gave up 4 bases and J gave up 5 bases, with 11 bases separating them. This CDR3 has 13 residues. DNA of the CDR3: TGTGCCAGCAGCTCAACCGGGACAACTGAAGCTTTCTTT. Its translation is CASSSTGTTEAFF.

V is TRBV5-1 and J is TRBJ2-2; 8 bases fit TRBD1. From germline, CDR1 is SGHRS and CDR2 YFSETQ. CDR3 length equals 16 residues. Losses at the gene ends were 3 bases for V and 7 bases for J; bases not matched to a gene: 11. This CDR3 is CASSSTDRGIVGELFF. Written as DNA, the CDR3 is TGCGCCAGCAGCTCGACCGACAGGGGAATTGTCGGGGAGCTGTTTTTT.

The chain has TRBV5-1 and TRBJ1-4, with 7 bases that match TRBD1. The germline V gene has CDR1 SGHRS and CDR2 YFSETQ. Germline trimming cut 4 bases from V and 4 bases from J; bases unmatched to any gene: 7. The CDR3 is made up of 15 amino acids. CDR3 nucleotide sequence: TGCGCCAGCAGCAGCCGACAGGGTGTTAATGAAAAACTGTTTTTT. Its protein is CASSSRQGVNEKLFF.

The chain is built from TRBV5-6 and TRBJ2-2; D is unclear. CDR3 length equals 12 residues. The ends were cut back, 2 bases at V and 6 bases at J, with 5 bases in the middle. The germline V gene has CDR1 SGHDT and CDR2 YYEEEE. The CDR3 sequence: CASSFTSGELFF. In DNA form, the CDR3 reads TGTGCCAGCAGCTTTACTTCCGGGGAGCTGTTTTTT.

This clone was observed a few times. The rearrangement links TRBV27 to TRBJ1-1; the D is unclear. Between the trimmed V and J ends, which lost 4 bases and 8 bases, there was a span of 5 bases. The CDR3 runs to 10 residues. Germline CDR1 and CDR2: MNHEY and SMNVEV (reference sequence). The DNA of the CDR3 is TGTGCCAGCAGTTACAGAGAAGCTTTCTTT. As protein: CASSYREAFF.

This chain connects TRBV10-3 to TRBJ1-2, with D possibly matching TRBD1 (6 bases). CDR1 is ENHRY and CDR2 is SYGVKD in the germline V gene. V lost 3 bases and J 8 bases, leaving 13 bases between the germline ends. The CDR3 is made up of 13 amino acids. CDR3 residues: CAISDSGVYGYTF. The CDR3 nucleotides are TGTGCCATCAGTGATTCAGGGGTCTACGGCTACACCTTC.

The V gene is TRBV18, the J gene TRBJ2-7; D perhaps matches TRBD2 (6 bases). The CDR3 loop spans 15 amino acids. Between the trimmed V and J ends, which lost 6 bases and 1 base, there was a span of 16 bases. Germline CDR1 reads KGHSH; CDR2 reads LQKENI. CDR3 in amino acids: CASSQTPGTSYEQYF. In DNA, the CDR3 is TGTGCCAGCTCCCAGACCCCCGGGACTTCCTACGAGCAGTACTTC.

V usage is TRBV7-2 and J usage is TRBJ1-1, with 10 bases lining up with TRBD1. The CDR3 covers 15 residues. Germline CDR1 is SGHTA and CDR2 is FQGNSA. V lost 4 bases to trimming and J lost 1 base; unmatched junction nucleotides: 3. CDR3 region: CASSWGQGWNTEAFF. The CDR3 DNA follows: TGTGCCAGCAGCTGGGGACAGGGGTGGAACACTGAAGCTTTCTTT.

The genes are TRBV2 and TRBJ2-2, with TRBD2 matching 10 bases. This CDR3 is built from 16 residues. The germline V gene has CDR1 SNHLY and CDR2 FYNNEI. The J segment lost 4 bases and the V segment lost 4 bases, leaving 6 bases of the junction unmatched. DNA of the CDR3: TGTGCCAGCAGTGTTTTACTAGCGGGAAGCACCGGGGAGCTGTTTTTT. It translates to CASSVLLAGSTGELFF.

The chain couples TRBV6-5 to TRBJ2-1, with D tentatively TRBD2 (7 bases). V lost 0 bases, J lost 10 bases, and 16 bases lay in between. CDR1 and CDR2 from the germline V gene are MNHEY and SVGAGI. The CDR3 consists of 15 residues. CDR3 sequence reads: CASSYSNEGRGEQFF. CDR3 bases: TGTGCCAGCAGTTACTCGAATGAGGGGAGGGGGGAGCAGTTCTTC.

V and J are TRBV7-9 and TRBJ2-7; D unclear. Germline V CDR1 and CDR2: SEHNR, FQNEAQ (reference sequence). Trimming left V 3 bases short and J 0 bases short, with 6 bases between. The CDR3 consists of 13 residues. CDR3 sequence reads: CASSFISSYEQYF. Here the CDR3 DNA reads TGTGCCAGCAGCTTCATCAGCTCCTACGAGCAGTACTTC.

V and J are TRBV20-1 and TRBJ2-1; D is possibly TRBD2 (5 bases). This CDR3 region has 11 residues. Germline CDR1 is DFQATT and CDR2 is SNEGSKA (reference sequence). Trimming shortened V by 3 bases and J by 5 bases, and 5 bases separated the two germline ends. The CDR3 sequence: CSARRDNEQFF. In DNA, the CDR3 is TGCAGTGCTAGGCGGGACAATGAGCAGTTCTTC.

This clone is a singleton in its sample. This rearrangement joins TRBV9 to TRBJ1-6; a weak D match, TRBD1 (5 bases). CDR3 length equals 15 residues. The ends were cut back, 2 bases at V and 7 bases at J, with 13 bases in the middle. Germline lookup yields CDR1 SGDLS and CDR2 YYNGEE. The CDR3 DNA follows: TGTGCCAGCAGCGTGGGTGGGGGGGTAAATTCACCCCTCCACTTT. Its translation: CASSVGGGVNSPLHF.

V usage is TRBV25-1 and J usage is TRBJ2-7; TRBD1 might be the D (6 bases). CDR1 and CDR2 (germline): MGHDK, SYGVNS. The CDR3 runs 17 residues. Trimming removed 3 bases at V and 2 bases at J, with 20 bases between. The CDR3 DNA is TGTGCCAGCAGTGACTTACCCCCGGGACACCAGACCTACGAGCAGTACTTC. This sequence encodes CASSDLPPGHQTYEQYF.

The V call is TRBV4-2, the J call TRBJ2-3; 8 bases are a match to TRBD2. The CDR3 has 16 amino acids. In germline, CDR1 is LGHNA, CDR2 YNFKEQ. V shed 1 base and J 3 bases; nucleotides not matched to a gene: 6. CDR3 DNA sequence: TGTGCCAGCAGCCAAGCCAGCGGGAGCGGTACAGATACGCAGTATTTT. This gives the protein CASSQASGSGTDTQYF.

This clone was observed once. This chain links TRBV25-1 with TRBJ1-6; 9 bases match TRBD1. This CDR3 comprises 13 residues. Unmatched junction bases numbered 4, after V lost 6 bases and J lost 10 bases. Germline-derived CDR1 and CDR2 are MGHDK and SYGVNS. CDR3: CASRGQGVSPLHF. Written as DNA, the CDR3 is TGTGCCAGCAGGGGACAGGGAGTGTCACCCCTCCACTTT. The full variable domain, rest sourced from reference TRBV25-1 and TRBJ1-6, is EADIYQTPRYLVIGTGKKITLECSQTMGHDKMYWYQQDPGMELHLIHYSYGVNSTEKGDLSSESTVSRIRTEHFPLTLESARPSHTSQYLCASRGQGVSPLHFGNGTRLTVT.

This rearrangement joins TRBV5-6 to TRBJ1-5; a possible D gene is TRBD1 (5 bases). V was pared by 1 base and J by 3 bases, with 11 bases between. The CDR3 has 15 residues. Germline V CDR1 and CDR2: SGHDT, YYEEEE. The CDR3, as DNA: TGTGCCAGCAGCTTGTCGGCAGGGATCAATCAGCCCCAGCATTTT. Protein sequence: CASSLSAGINQPQHF.

This chain joins TRBV5-1 and TRBJ2-1, with 7 nucleotides matching TRBD2. With V trimmed by 0 bases and J by 2 bases, 5 bases remained unmatched. This CDR3 region has 16 residues. Germline V lookup: CDR1 SGHRS, CDR2 YFSETQ. The CDR3 bases are TGCGCCAGCAGCTTGGGAGTAGCGGGTACCTACAATGAGCAGTTCTTC. Translated: CASSLGVAGTYNEQFF.